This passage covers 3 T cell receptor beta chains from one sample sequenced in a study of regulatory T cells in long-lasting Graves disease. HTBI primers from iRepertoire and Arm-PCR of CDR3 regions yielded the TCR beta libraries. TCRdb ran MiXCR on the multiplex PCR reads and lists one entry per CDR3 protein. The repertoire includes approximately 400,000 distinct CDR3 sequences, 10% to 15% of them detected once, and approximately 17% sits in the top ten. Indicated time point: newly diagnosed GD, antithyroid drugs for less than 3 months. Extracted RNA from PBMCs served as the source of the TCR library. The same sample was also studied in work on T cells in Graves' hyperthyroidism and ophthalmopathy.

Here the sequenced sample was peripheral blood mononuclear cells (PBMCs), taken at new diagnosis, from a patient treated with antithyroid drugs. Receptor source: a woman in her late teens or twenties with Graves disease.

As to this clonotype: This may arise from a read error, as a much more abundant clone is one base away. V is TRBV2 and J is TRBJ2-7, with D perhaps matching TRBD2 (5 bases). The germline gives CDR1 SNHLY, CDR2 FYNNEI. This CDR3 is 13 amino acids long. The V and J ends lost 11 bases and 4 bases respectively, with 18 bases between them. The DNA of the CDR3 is TGTGCCGGCCAGAACGGGGAAACTTACGAGCAGTACTTC. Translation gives CAGQNGETYEQYF.

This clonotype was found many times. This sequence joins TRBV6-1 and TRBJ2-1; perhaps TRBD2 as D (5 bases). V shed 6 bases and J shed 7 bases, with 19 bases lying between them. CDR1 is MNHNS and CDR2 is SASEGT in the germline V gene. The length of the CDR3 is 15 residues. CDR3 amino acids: CASRSDAGVVNEQFF. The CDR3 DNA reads TGTGCCAGCAGATCGGACGCCGGGGTAGTAAATGAGCAGTTCTTC.

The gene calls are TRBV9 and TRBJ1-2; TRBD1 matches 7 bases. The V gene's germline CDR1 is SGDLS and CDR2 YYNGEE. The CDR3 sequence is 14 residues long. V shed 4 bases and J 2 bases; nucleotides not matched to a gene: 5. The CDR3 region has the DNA TGTGCCAGCAGCTCGTACAGGGGAAACTATGGCTACACCTTC. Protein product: CASSSYRGNYGYTF. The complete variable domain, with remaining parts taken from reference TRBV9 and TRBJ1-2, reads DSGVTQTPKHLITATGQRVTLRCSPRSGDLSVYWYQQSLDQGLQFLIQYYNGEERAKGNILERFSAQQFPDLHSELNLSSLELGDSALYFCASSSYRGNYGYTFGSGTRLTVV.